Below are 22 T cell receptor beta chains sequenced from a single sample in a study of CD8 T cells in ankylosing spondylitis. TCRdb analysed the 5' RACE reads with MiXCR anew, one entry per CDR3 protein. The sample carries about 200,000 distinct CDR3 sequences, about a quarter recorded once. The sequencing input was blood, either unsorted or a sorted T cell fraction (not recorded which). These receptors all stem from a male donor with ankylosing spondylitis or in good health (not recorded which).

The chain combines TRBV5-1 with TRBJ2-7; D perhaps matches TRBD2 (6 bases). Deletions cut 4 bases from V and 2 bases from J, with 13 bases between. Per the germline V gene, CDR1 is SGHRS and CDR2 is YFSETQ. The CDR3 spans 14 residues. Here the CDR3 DNA reads TGCGCCAGCAGCCCGGACGGAGGGGCCTACGAGCAGTACTTC. Its translation: CASSPDGGAYEQYF.

The chain is built from TRBV12-3 or TRBV12-4 and TRBJ2-3; 11 bases line up with TRBD2. There are 16 residues in the CDR3. Trimming took 6 bases from V and 3 from J; bases not matched to a gene: 8. The CDR3 coding sequence is TGTGCCAGCAGCGCCCCCGGGACTAGCGGTACAGATACGCAGTATTTT. Its protein is CASSAPGTSGTDTQYF.

This clonotype was counted at least ten times. The chain couples TRBV5-5 to TRBJ2-3; possibly TRBD2 for D (5 bases). Germline CDR1 SGHKS, CDR2 YYEKEE (reference sequence). Trimming took off 4 bases at V and 5 bases at J, with 11 bases between the two ends. CDR3 size: 13 residues. The CDR3 is CASSLQAGDTQYF. In DNA form, the CDR3 reads TGTGCCAGCAGCCTCCAGGCGGGAGATACGCAGTATTTT. The whole variable domain, filled in from reference TRBV5-5 and TRBJ2-3, reads DAGVTQSPTHLIKTRGQQVTLRCSPISGHKSVSWYQQVLGQGPQFIFQYYEKEERGRGNFPDRFSARQFPNYSSELNVNALLLGDSALYLCASSLQAGDTQYFGPGTRLTVL.

This clonotype has ten or more counts. The chain recombines TRBV18 with TRBJ2-1; D call uncertain. The length of the CDR3 is 12 residues. V gave up 1 base and J gave up 7 bases, with 5 bases separating them. CDR1 and CDR2 from the germline V gene are KGHSH and LQKENI. The chain's CDR3 is CASSPRSNEQFF. In DNA, the CDR3 is TGTGCCAGCTCACCACGGTCGAATGAGCAGTTCTTC.

This clonotype was counted at least ten times. This chain joins TRBV5-1 and TRBJ2-3, with D possibly matching TRBD1 (6 bases). Trimming cost V 6 bases and J 1 base, with 6 bases left between them. CDR1 is SGHRS and CDR2 is YFSETQ in the germline V gene. The CDR3 runs 12 residues. The CDR3, as DNA: TGCGCCAGCAAGGGGGGCACAGATACGCAGTATTTT. Protein: CASKGGTDTQYF.

The rearrangement joins TRBV18 to TRBJ1-4; possible D gene TRBD1, 5 bases. Trimming left V 3 bases short and J 0 bases short, with 8 bases between. The CDR3 consists of 15 residues. Per germline, CDR1 KGHSH and CDR2 LQKENI. The CDR3 protein is CASSPDIPTNEKLFF. CDR3 coding DNA: TGTGCCAGCTCACCGGACATACCAACTAATGAAAAACTGTTTTTT.

V usage is TRBV10-3 and J usage is TRBJ2-1, with D perhaps matching TRBD2 (5 bases). Trimming pared 0 bases from V and 6 bases from J, leaving 9 bases between. Germline V gene lookup returns CDR1 ENHRY and CDR2 SYGVKD. The CDR3 sequence is 14 residues long. CDR3 in amino acids: CAISESSGFNEQFF. The CDR3 DNA reads as TGTGCCATCAGTGAGTCGTCGGGGTTCAATGAGCAGTTCTTC.

The chain carries TRBV20-1 and TRBJ2-3; perhaps TRBD2 as D (6 bases). Germline-derived CDR1 and CDR2 are DFQATT and SNEGSKA (reference sequence). The CDR3 extends over 14 amino acids. Trimming stripped 4 bases from V and 0 bases from J, with 11 bases between. The CDR3 loop reads CSATLGTSTDTQYF. The CDR3 DNA follows: TGCAGTGCTACCCTAGGGACTAGCACAGATACGCAGTATTTT.

This chain links TRBV20-1 with TRBJ2-1; perhaps TRBD2 as D (6 bases). CDR3 size: 14 residues. The V end was cut by 3 bases, the J end by 0 bases, with 9 bases between. Germline CDR1 reads DFQATT; CDR2 reads SNEGSKA (reference sequence). CDR3: CSASGGSSYNEQFF. CDR3 nucleotides: TGCAGTGCTAGTGGGGGGAGCTCCTACAATGAGCAGTTCTTC.

This chain links TRBV29-1 with TRBJ1-1; D is uncertain. The V end was cut by 7 bases, the J end by 7 bases, with 19 bases between. CDR1 and CDR2 (germline): SQVTM, ANQGSEA. CDR3 length equals 13 residues. CDR3 coding DNA: TGCAGCGCTCTGAGTTGGGAGGAGGTTGAAGCTTTCTTT. This gives the protein CSALSWEEVEAFF.

This clonotype was picked up a small number of times. The chain employs TRBV7-3 and TRBJ2-7; TRBD2 agrees at 7 bases. The J segment lost 5 bases and the V segment lost 5 bases, leaving 15 bases of the junction unmatched. CDR1 and CDR2 (germline): SGHTA, FQGTGA. The CDR3 sequence is 16 residues long. The CDR3 protein is CASSPGVAGKPHEQYF. For the CDR3, the DNA is TGTGCCAGCAGCCCCGGGGTAGCGGGCAAACCCCACGAGCAGTACTTC.

The rearrangement links TRBV5-5 to TRBJ2-5; D possibly corresponds to TRBD2 (6 bases). Germline V gene sequence: CDR1 SGHKS, CDR2 YYEKEE (reference sequence). Trimming pared 0 bases from V and 5 bases from J, leaving 11 bases between. This CDR3 region has 14 residues. The CDR3, as DNA: TGTGCCAGCAGCTTGGTTTGGGGGAGGGAGACCCAGTACTTC. As protein: CASSLVWGRETQYF.

This clonotype was counted a few times. The chain recombines TRBV20-1 with TRBJ2-5, with D unresolved. The germline V gene encodes CDR1 DFQATT and CDR2 SNEGSKA (reference sequence). Trimming removed 0 bases from V and 5 bases from J, with 10 bases in between. The CDR3 is made up of 13 amino acids. CDR3 amino acids: CSARDGPVETQYF. The DNA for the CDR3 is TGCAGTGCTAGAGATGGTCCGGTGGAGACCCAGTACTTC.

For this clonotype: Germline is not matched at one junction end, which may reflect a read error. The rearrangement uses TRBV20-1 and TRBJ2-1; 8 bases agree with TRBD2. The CDR3 loop spans 14 amino acids. Germline CDR1 and CDR2: DFQATT and SNEGSKA (reference sequence). DNA of the CDR3: TGCAGTGCTAGAGCTAGCGGGTGGGGGAATGAGCAGTTCTTT. Translated, it gives CSARASGWGNEQFF.

This clonotype was detected many times. V is TRBV9 and J is TRBJ1-6; D unresolved. The CDR3 contains 15 residues. The germline gives CDR1 SGDLS, CDR2 YYNGEE. The V end was cut by 0 bases, the J end by 2 bases, with 6 bases between. Written as DNA, the CDR3 is TGTGCCAGCAGCGTAGCTGGGACCTATAATTCACCCCTCCACTTT. It translates to CASSVAGTYNSPLHF. The full variable domain, rest sourced from reference TRBV9 and TRBJ1-6, is DSGVTQTPKHLITATGQRVTLRCSPRSGDLSVYWYQQSLDQGLQFLIQYYNGEERAKGNILERFSAQQFPDLHSELNLSSLELGDSALYFCASSVAGTYNSPLHFGNGTRLTVT.

This clonotype was recorded many times. V usage is TRBV7-9 and J usage is TRBJ2-1; D remains unclear. Trimming stripped 2 bases from V and 4 bases from J, with 9 bases between. CDR1 is SEHNR and CDR2 is FQNEAQ in the germline V gene (reference sequence). This CDR3 contains 14 residues. The CDR3 region has the DNA TGTGCCAGCAGCTTAAGGCGAGAATACAATGAGCAGTTCTTC. It is translated as CASSLRREYNEQFF.

The table lists this clonotype with a few counts. This sequence joins TRBV29-1 and TRBJ2-7; possibly TRBD1 or TRBD2 for D (5 bases each). The CDR3 has 11 amino acids. V was pared by 6 bases and J by 7 bases, with 13 bases between. Germline V gene lookup returns CDR1 SQVTM and CDR2 ANQGSEA. The CDR3 nucleotides are TGCAGCGTCAGGGTTGAGCGGGAGCAGTACTTC. It encodes CSVRVEREQYF.

V and J are TRBV5-8 and TRBJ1-4, with a possible D match to TRBD1 (6 bases). This CDR3 has 15 residues. Germline V gene sequence: CDR1 SGHTS, CDR2 YDEGEE. Between the trimmed V and J ends, which lost 4 bases and 6 bases, there was a span of 16 bases. CDR3 nucleotides: TGTGCCAGCAGCCCGCGGGGGGGCACGTATGAAAAACTGTTTTTT. Protein: CASSPRGGTYEKLFF.

This clonotype was picked up many times. The genes are TRBV5-1 and TRBJ2-1, with 10 bases lining up with TRBD2. The CDR3 extends over 15 amino acids. Germline V gives CDR1 SGHRS, CDR2 YFSETQ. The V segment lost 0 bases and the J segment 7 bases; nucleotides outside the gene matches: 4. In DNA, the CDR3 is TGCGCCAGCAGCTTGGAGGCTAGCGGGAGAAATGAGCAGTTCTTC. It specifies CASSLEASGRNEQFF.

The rearrangement uses TRBV5-1 and TRBJ2-1; 8 bases fit TRBD2. V gave up 4 bases and J gave up 7 bases; unmatched junction bases: 7. Per the germline V gene, CDR1 is SGHRS and CDR2 is YFSETQ. The CDR3 totals 14 residues. The CDR3, as DNA: TGCGCCAGCAGCCCAGACTTAGCGGGAAATGAGCAGTTCTTC. Encoded protein: CASSPDLAGNEQFF.

V gene TRBV10-3 combines with J gene TRBJ1-1; 7 nucleotides line up with TRBD1. J gave up 0 bases and V 5 bases, and 6 bases lay outside the gene matches. CDR1 ENHRY and CDR2 SYGVKD come from the germline V gene. The CDR3 has 15 residues. CDR3 DNA: TGTGCCATCAGTCAACAGGGGATCATGAACACTGAAGCTTTCTTT. Its translation is CAISQQGIMNTEAFF.

This clonotype was seen a few times. The V call is TRBV4-1, the J call TRBJ1-6, with 9 nucleotides matching TRBD1. Germline CDR1 and CDR2: MGHRA and YSYEKL. CDR3 length: 17 amino acids. J was trimmed by 9 bases and V by 0 bases; bases with no gene match: 9. Written as DNA, the CDR3 is TGCGCCAGCAGCCAAGATGGGACAGGGTGGCAAGGTTCACCCCTCCACTTT. Translation: CASSQDGTGWQGSPLHF.